Listed below are T cell receptor beta chains from one sample, sequenced in a study of T cell responses to AZD1222 COVID-19 vaccine. Libraries were prepared by immunoSEQ multiplex PCR; TCRdb keeps only in-frame clonotypes and omits some of them. Of tens of thousands of clones listed, 90% are singletons. The sequences come from peripheral blood, collected on day 0 of AZD1222 vaccination. All receptors derive from an adult in good health. Both conserved end residues are part of each CDR3. A D gene is named only where the DNA matches it firmly. A clone size is listed for some rows: how often the clone was seen (once, few, many), or a class if it is expanded.

D gene: NA; V gene: TRBV6-2/TRBV6-3; J gene: TRBJ1-5; clone size: NA; CDR3 protein: CASSYWGNGGNQPQHF; CDR3 DNA: TGTGCCAGCAGTTACTGGGGGAATGGGGGCAATCAGCCCCAGCATTTT
D gene: NA; V gene: TRBV13; J gene: TRBJ2-7; clone size: NA; CDR3 protein: CASSPLGGPYEQYF; CDR3 DNA: TGTGCCAGCAGCCCTTTAGGGGGTCCCTACGAGCAGTACTTC
D gene: NA; V gene: TRBV4-1; J gene: TRBJ1-1; clone size: NA; CDR3 protein: CASSQHYREWSEAFF; CDR3 DNA: TGCGCCAGCAGCCAACACTACCGAGAGTGGTCTGAAGCTTTCTTT
D gene: TRBD2; V gene: TRBV11-3; J gene: TRBJ2-2; clone size: NA; CDR3 protein: CASSVLPGLAGAGELFF; CDR3 DNA: TGTGCCAGCAGCGTCCTCCCGGGACTAGCTGGGGCCGGGGAGCTGTTTTTT
D gene: NA; V gene: TRBV27; J gene: TRBJ1-1; clone size: NA; CDR3 protein: CASSTTDMNTEAFF; CDR3 DNA: TGTGCCAGCAGTACGACTGACATGAACACTGAAGCTTTCTTT
D gene: TRBD1; V gene: TRBV18; J gene: TRBJ1-1; clone size: NA; CDR3 protein: CASSPRQGTNTEAFF; CDR3 DNA: TGTGCCAGCTCACCCCGACAGGGTACGAACACTGAAGCTTTCTTT
D gene: NA; V gene: TRBV25-1; J gene: TRBJ1-2; clone size: NA; CDR3 protein: CASSGTGYGYTF; CDR3 DNA: TGTGCCAGCAGTGGCACAGGGTATGGCTACACCTTC
D gene: TRBD1; V gene: TRBV6-2/TRBV6-3; J gene: TRBJ1-5; clone size: once; CDR3 protein: CASSVKGGAGQPQHF; CDR3 DNA: TGTGCCAGCAGTGTCAAAGGGGGCGCCGGTCAGCCCCAGCATTTT
D gene: NA; V gene: TRBV5-1; J gene: TRBJ2-3; clone size: once; CDR3 protein: CASSLALGGGTDTQYF; CDR3 DNA: TGCGCCAGCAGCTTGGCCCTCGGGGGCGGCACAGATACGCAGTATTTT
D gene: TRBD1; V gene: TRBV9; J gene: TRBJ1-5; clone size: NA; CDR3 protein: CASGQGSQPQHF; CDR3 DNA: TGTGCCAGCGGACAGGGAAGTCAGCCCCAGCATTTT
D gene: TRBD2; V gene: TRBV5-1; J gene: TRBJ2-3; clone size: NA; CDR3 protein: CASSFGGRRTDTQYF; CDR3 DNA: TGCGCCAGCAGCTTTGGCGGGAGACGAACAGATACGCAGTATTTT
D gene: NA; V gene: TRBV20-1; J gene: TRBJ1-6; clone size: NA; CDR3 protein: CSARDGAPLHF; CDR3 DNA: TGCAGTGCTAGAGATGGGGCACCCCTCCACTTT
D gene: NA; V gene: TRBV25-1; J gene: TRBJ1-3; clone size: few; CDR3 protein: CASSWGPISGNTIYF; CDR3 DNA: TGTGCCAGCAGTTGGGGACCGATCTCTGGAAACACCATATATTTT
D gene: TRBD1; V gene: TRBV5-1; J gene: TRBJ1-4; clone size: NA; CDR3 protein: CASSSGTASGNEKLFF; CDR3 DNA: TGCGCCAGCAGCTCGGGGACAGCCAGTGGTAATGAAAAACTGTTTTTT
D gene: TRBD2; V gene: TRBV11-2; J gene: TRBJ2-3; clone size: NA; CDR3 protein: CASSLDPSGSRTDTQYF; CDR3 DNA: TGTGCCAGCAGCTTAGATCCTAGCGGGAGCAGGACAGATACGCAGTATTTT
D gene: NA; V gene: TRBV20-1; J gene: TRBJ2-7; clone size: once; CDR3 protein: CSAAQGYEQYF; CDR3 DNA: TGCAGTGCCGCGCAGGGCTACGAGCAGTACTTC
D gene: NA; V gene: TRBV2; J gene: TRBJ1-2; clone size: NA; CDR3 protein: CASILLEGEGYTF; CDR3 DNA: TGTGCCAGCATCCTTCTGGAAGGGGAAGGCTACACCTTC
D gene: NA; V gene: TRBV6-6; J gene: TRBJ1-1; clone size: NA; CDR3 protein: CASSIGTTSRTEAFF; CDR3 DNA: TGTGCCAGCAGCATCGGGACAACAAGTAGAACTGAAGCTTTCTTT
D gene: NA; V gene: TRBV28; J gene: TRBJ1-5; clone size: NA; CDR3 protein: CASSVPYSAQPQHF; CDR3 DNA: TGTGCCAGCAGCGTACCGTACAGCGCTCAGCCCCAGCATTTT
D gene: TRBD2; V gene: TRBV28; J gene: TRBJ2-1; clone size: NA; CDR3 protein: CASISSGADNEQFF; CDR3 DNA: TGTGCCAGCATTTCTAGCGGAGCCGACAATGAGCAGTTCTTC
D gene: TRBD2; V gene: TRBV5-1; J gene: TRBJ2-1; clone size: NA; CDR3 protein: CASSLAGLAGAEQFF; CDR3 DNA: TGCGCCAGCAGCTTGGCCGGACTAGCGGGAGCTGAGCAGTTCTTC
D gene: TRBD2; V gene: TRBV10-3; J gene: TRBJ2-2; clone size: NA; CDR3 protein: CAISTSGANTGELFF; CDR3 DNA: TGTGCCATCAGTACTAGCGGGGCGAACACCGGGGAGCTGTTTTTT
D gene: NA; V gene: TRBV11-3; J gene: TRBJ2-3; clone size: NA; CDR3 protein: CASSPPAAKLTDTQYF; CDR3 DNA: TGTGCCAGCAGCCCCCCGGCCGCGAAACTCACAGATACGCAGTATTTT
D gene: TRBD2; V gene: TRBV4-2; J gene: TRBJ2-3; clone size: few; CDR3 protein: CASSLGTSGAQDTQYF; CDR3 DNA: TGTGCCAGCAGCCTTGGGACTAGCGGGGCACAAGATACGCAGTATTTT
D gene: NA; V gene: TRBV12-3/TRBV12-4; J gene: TRBJ2-2; clone size: few; CDR3 protein: CASSFSAAGELFF; CDR3 DNA: TGTGCCAGCAGTTTTAGCGCCGCCGGGGAGCTGTTTTTT
D gene: NA; V gene: TRBV3-1/TRBV3-2; J gene: TRBJ1-2; clone size: NA; CDR3 protein: CASSQGRGGYTF; CDR3 DNA: TGTGCCAGCAGCCAAGGTCGGGGGGGCTACACCTTC
D gene: NA; V gene: TRBV29-1; J gene: TRBJ1-1; clone size: NA; CDR3 protein: CSVSDGNTEAFF; CDR3 DNA: TGCAGCGTCTCGGACGGGAACACTGAAGCTTTCTTT
D gene: TRBD1; V gene: TRBV30; J gene: TRBJ2-6; clone size: few; CDR3 protein: CAWGQGVSGANVLTF; CDR3 DNA: TGTGCCTGGGGACAGGGAGTATCTGGGGCCAACGTCCTGACTTTC
D gene: TRBD1; V gene: TRBV24-1; J gene: TRBJ2-7; clone size: NA; CDR3 protein: CATDRRGQGSTYEQYF; CDR3 DNA: TGTGCCACTGATCGGCGAGGACAGGGTTCGACCTACGAGCAGTACTTC
D gene: TRBD2; V gene: TRBV6-5; J gene: TRBJ2-7; clone size: NA; CDR3 protein: CASRTSGRAGEQYF; CDR3 DNA: TGTGCCAGCAGAACTAGCGGGAGGGCGGGGGAGCAGTACTTC
D gene: NA; V gene: TRBV9; J gene: TRBJ2-5; clone size: NA; CDR3 protein: CASSQYTGIVETQYF; CDR3 DNA: TGTGCCAGCAGCCAATACACAGGGATCGTAGAGACCCAGTACTTC
D gene: TRBD1; V gene: TRBV14; J gene: TRBJ1-5; clone size: once; CDR3 protein: CASSRTGGQPQHF; CDR3 DNA: TGTGCCAGCAGCCGGACAGGGGGTCAGCCCCAGCATTTT
D gene: TRBD1; V gene: TRBV15; J gene: TRBJ2-5; clone size: NA; CDR3 protein: CATSQGAGETQYF; CDR3 DNA: TGTGCCACCAGCCAGGGGGCAGGAGAGACCCAGTACTTC
D gene: NA; V gene: TRBV27; J gene: TRBJ1-6; clone size: NA; CDR3 protein: CASNNRAGDNSPLHF; CDR3 DNA: TGTGCCAGCAATAACAGGGCAGGAGATAATTCACCCCTCCACTTT
D gene: NA; V gene: TRBV7-9; J gene: TRBJ2-5; clone size: NA; CDR3 protein: CASSPSGGRETQYF; CDR3 DNA: TGTGCCAGCAGCCCCAGCGGAGGGCGAGAGACCCAGTACTTC
D gene: TRBD1; V gene: TRBV27; J gene: TRBJ2-1; clone size: few; CDR3 protein: CASSSVTGNVGNEQFF; CDR3 DNA: TGTGCCAGCAGTTCTGTGACAGGGAACGTCGGCAATGAGCAGTTCTTC
D gene: NA; V gene: TRBV5-1; J gene: TRBJ1-1; clone size: NA; CDR3 protein: CASSFRGGLEAFF; CDR3 DNA: TGCGCCAGCAGCTTCCGGGGGGGCCTTGAAGCTTTCTTT
D gene: NA; V gene: TRBV29-1; J gene: TRBJ2-4; clone size: NA; CDR3 protein: CSVEAGFRNIQYF; CDR3 DNA: TGCAGCGTTGAGGCAGGGTTCCGAAACATTCAGTACTTC
D gene: NA; V gene: TRBV5-4; J gene: TRBJ2-5; clone size: NA; CDR3 protein: CASSLDGETQYF; CDR3 DNA: TGTGCCAGCAGCTTGGATGGAGAGACCCAGTACTTC
D gene: TRBD2; V gene: TRBV24-1; J gene: TRBJ2-1; clone size: NA; CDR3 protein: CATSGTSGRVRGNFYNEQFF; CDR3 DNA: TGTGCCACCAGTGGTACTAGCGGGAGGGTGCGGGGGAATTTTTACAATGAGCAGTTCTTC
D gene: TRBD1; V gene: TRBV7-9; J gene: TRBJ1-1; clone size: NA; CDR3 protein: CASSPQGLQGANTEAFF; CDR3 DNA: TGTGCCAGCAGCCCACAGGGCTTACAGGGGGCGAACACTGAAGCTTTCTTT
D gene: NA; V gene: TRBV11-2; J gene: TRBJ1-6; clone size: NA; CDR3 protein: CASSPVGGNSPLHF; CDR3 DNA: TGTGCCAGCAGCCCTGTGGGGGGAAATTCACCCCTCCACTTT
D gene: NA; V gene: TRBV19; J gene: TRBJ1-5; clone size: once; CDR3 protein: CASSIGRYNQPQHF; CDR3 DNA: TGTGCCAGTAGTATAGGACGGTACAATCAGCCCCAGCATTTT
D gene: NA; V gene: TRBV3-1/TRBV3-2; J gene: TRBJ1-5; clone size: NA; CDR3 protein: CASSRENQPQHF; CDR3 DNA: TGTGCCAGCAGCCGCGAGAACCAGCCCCAGCATTTT